The 21 T cell receptor beta chains below all came from one sample that was sequenced in a study of blood T cell repertoires in COVID-19. TCRdb keeps only in-frame clones here, not all; method: immunoSEQ multiplex PCR. The profile shows about 250,000 clones, roughly 86% of them singletons. The specimen sequenced was peripheral blood. Receptor source: a woman aged 55-69 years who had recovered from COVID-19.

V usage is TRBV5-4 and J usage is TRBJ2-7; a possible D gene is TRBD2 (5 bases). Looked up from germline, CDR1 is SGHNT and CDR2 is YYREEE (reference sequence). Trimming pared 5 bases from V and 3 bases from J, leaving 15 bases between. The CDR3 spans 14 residues. As DNA, the CDR3 is TGTGCCAGCAGTTCGGGTCGAGCGGTCTACGAGCAGTACTTC. Its protein product is CASSSGRAVYEQYF.

V usage is TRBV11-2 and J usage is TRBJ2-7, with TRBD1 identical over 9 bases. With 5 bases clipped from V and 4 bases from J, the junction kept 6 bases outside the gene matches. The CDR3 is made up of 14 amino acids. Germline CDR1 is SGHAT and CDR2 is FQNNGV. For the CDR3, the DNA is TGTGCCAGCAGCCCACCGGGACAGGGTTACGAGCAGTACTTC. Protein product: CASSPPGQGYEQYF. The full variable domain, with the rest looked up from reference TRBV11-2 and TRBJ2-7, is EAGVAQSPRYKIIEKRQSVAFWCNPISGHATLYWYQQILGQGPKLLIQFQNNGVVDDSQLPKDRFSAERLKGVDSTLKIQPAKLEDSAVYLCASSPPGQGYEQYFGPGTRLTVT.

This chain links TRBV19 with TRBJ2-7, with a tentative D call TRBD1 (6 bases). V lost 2 bases, J lost 6 bases, and 8 bases lay in between. This CDR3 spans 12 amino acids. CDR1 is LNHDA and CDR2 is SQIVND in the germline V gene (reference sequence). CDR3 bases: TGTGCCAGTAGTATAAACAGGGCCGAGCAGTACTTC. As protein: CASSINRAEQYF.

The rearrangement links TRBV6-5 to TRBJ1-2, with a tentative D call TRBD1 (6 bases). The CDR3 loop spans 14 amino acids. Trimming removed 7 bases from V and 3 bases from J, with 15 bases in between. Germline V lookup: CDR1 MNHEY, CDR2 SVGAGI. CDR3 protein: CASTPGGAYYGYTF. Here the CDR3 DNA reads TGTGCCAGCACCCCGGGGGGGGCATACTATGGCTACACCTTC.

This chain uses TRBV7-9 with TRBJ2-5; tentative D call: TRBD2 (5 bases). This CDR3 contains 14 residues. The V gene's germline CDR1 is SEHNR and CDR2 FQNEAQ (reference sequence). Trimming took off 5 bases at V and 4 bases at J, with 14 bases between the two ends. CDR3 in DNA: TGTGCCAGCAGCCACGATACTAGGACAGAGACCCAGTACTTC. Amino acid sequence: CASSHDTRTETQYF.

This chain connects TRBV6-2 or TRBV6-3 to TRBJ2-2; 7 bases match TRBD2. The CDR3 has 14 amino acids. CDR1 MNHEY and CDR2 SVGEGT come from the germline V gene. The V and J ends lost 0 bases and 5 bases, in that order; junction bases with no gene match: 0. The CDR3 coding sequence is TGTGCCAGCAGTTACTCGCGGGGGACCGGGGAGCTGTTTTTT. Its protein product is CASSYSRGTGELFF.

The chain combines TRBV18 with TRBJ2-1; 7 nucleotides align to TRBD2. The germline CDR1 and CDR2 sequences are KGHSH and LQKENI. The length of the CDR3 is 16 residues. V lost 0 bases, J lost 5 bases, and 7 bases stayed unmatched. CDR3 protein: CASSPPGSSGHNEQFF. CDR3 DNA sequence: TGTGCCAGCTCACCACCGGGGTCTAGCGGCCACAATGAGCAGTTCTTC. Full variable domain (outside the CDR3, taken from reference TRBV18 and TRBJ2-1): NAGVMQNPRHLVRRRGQEARLRCSPMKGHSHVYWYRQLPEEGLKFMVYLQKENIIDESGMPKERFSAEFPKEGPSILRIQQVVRGDSAAYFCASSPPGSSGHNEQFFGPGTRLTVL.

There are a few counts of this clone. The chain joins TRBV9 to TRBJ2-6; D not resolved. Looked up from germline, CDR1 is SGDLS and CDR2 is YYNGEE. The CDR3 consists of 15 residues. V was cut by 0 bases and J by 3 bases, with 7 bases left in between. The CDR3 is CASSVGGGGANVLTF. The CDR3, as DNA: TGTGCCAGCAGCGTAGGAGGTGGTGGGGCCAACGTCCTGACTTTC.

The CDR3 bases are TGTGCCACCACGAGGGTGCGGGGCACAGATACGCAGTATTTT. Translated: CATTRVRGTDTQYF. The gene calls are TRBV15 and TRBJ2-3, with a tentative D call TRBD2 (5 bases). The CDR3 is made up of 14 amino acids. Trimming pared 7 bases from V and 1 base from J, leaving 12 bases between. Germline V lookup: CDR1 LNHNV, CDR2 YYDKDF (reference sequence). Supplemented by reference TRBV15 and TRBJ2-3, the full variable domain reads DAMVIQNPRYQVTQFGKPVTLSCSQTLNHNVMYWYQQKSSQAPKLLFHYYDKDFNNEADTPDNFQSRRPNTSFCFLDIRSPGLGDTAMYLCATTRVRGTDTQYFGPGTRLTVL.

In regard to this clone: Different DNA sequences within this sample yield the same CDR3. The chain joins TRBV5-1 to TRBJ2-3; D remains unclear. This CDR3 spans 15 amino acids. V lost 5 bases to trimming and J lost 0 bases, with 13 bases between them. Germline loops: CDR1 SGHRS, CDR2 YFSETQ. The CDR3 reads CASSFDSPSTDTQYF. DNA for the CDR3: TGCGCCAGCAGTTTCGACTCCCCTAGCACAGATACGCAGTATTTT.

This sequence joins TRBV6-5 and TRBJ1-2; unclear D gene. CDR1 is MNHEY and CDR2 is SVGAGI in the germline V gene. The CDR3 is made up of 15 amino acids. With 0 bases removed from V and 7 bases from J, the gap between germline ends came to 15 bases. CDR3 coding DNA: TGTGCCAGCAGTTACTCCGATGGACTGTCGTTTGGCTACACCTTC. Translation: CASSYSDGLSFGYTF.

This clone was picked up a small number of times. The chain uses TRBV10-3 and TRBJ1-2, with 7 bases aligning to TRBD1. Germline CDR1 ENHRY, CDR2 SYGVKD. The V gene end was trimmed by 4 bases and the J gene end by 2 bases; junction bases not matched to a gene: 4. The CDR3 extends over 14 amino acids. CDR3 in amino acids: CAISGTGRNYGYTF. The CDR3 coding sequence is TGTGCCATCAGTGGGACAGGACGAAACTATGGCTACACCTTC.

The genes are TRBV11-3 and TRBJ1-2; D unclear. This CDR3 region has 13 residues. Trimming removed 3 bases from V and 4 bases from J, with 9 bases in between. Per germline, CDR1 SGHNT and CDR2 YENEEA. CDR3 nucleotide sequence: TGTGCCAGCAGCTTCGGCGGAGGCTATGGCTACACCTTC. Its protein is CASSFGGGYGYTF.

A single count supports this clone. The rearrangement links TRBV3-1 (or the pseudogene TRBV3-2) to TRBJ1-6; no reliable D call. Germline CDR1 is LGHDT and CDR2 is YNNKEL (reference sequence). Trimming removed 8 bases from V and 7 bases from J, with 12 bases in between. The CDR3 is 13 amino acids. The CDR3 loop is CASGRAQNSPLHF. DNA of the CDR3: TGTGCCAGCGGCCGGGCCCAAAATTCACCCCTCCACTTT.

This chain connects TRBV15 to TRBJ1-2, with 7 nucleotides matching TRBD1. Germline trimming cut 0 bases from V and 7 bases from J; bases unmatched to any gene: 23. The germline gives CDR1 LNHNV, CDR2 YYDKDF (reference sequence). There are 20 residues in the CDR3. DNA for the CDR3: TGTGCCACCAGCAGAGATCAATTTACCGAACTTGCTACAGGGGTTTCTGGCTACACCTTC. This translates into CATSRDQFTELATGVSGYTF.

A single count supports this clone. The chain has TRBV27 and TRBJ1-5, with a tentative D call TRBD1 (5 bases). The CDR3 consists of 15 residues. Germline V CDR1 and CDR2: MNHEY, SMNVEV (reference sequence). Trimming cost V 2 bases and J 0 bases, with 8 bases left between them. CDR3 sequence reads: CASSLQGYSNQPQHF. The CDR3 nucleotides read TGTGCCAGCAGTTTACAGGGCTATAGCAATCAGCCCCAGCATTTT.

This clone was seen once. The chain is built from TRBV3-1 (or the pseudogene TRBV3-2) and TRBJ1-2, with 7 bases fitting TRBD1. The CDR3 runs to 14 residues. The germline V gene encodes CDR1 LGHDT and CDR2 YNNKEL (reference sequence). V was clipped by 0 bases and J by 7 bases; unmatched bases: 5. The CDR3 here is CASSQDRGRFGYTF. The CDR3 DNA is TGTGCCAGCAGCCAAGACAGGGGGAGGTTTGGCTACACCTTC.

This clone is a singleton in its sample. The chain uses TRBV25-1 and TRBJ1-2; no reliable D call. This CDR3 spans 13 amino acids. CDR1 and CDR2 from the germline V gene are MGHDK and SYGVNS. V was clipped by 8 bases and J by 4 bases, with 14 bases between them. The CDR3 bases are TGTGCCAGCCGTCAGTCCGTTCGCTATGGCTACACCTTC. It encodes CASRQSVRYGYTF.

This chain links TRBV5-4 with TRBJ1-1, with a tentative D call TRBD1 (5 bases). V gave up 0 bases and J gave up 11 bases, with 11 bases separating them. The CDR3 spans 12 residues. Looked up from germline, CDR1 is SGHNT and CDR2 is YYREEE (reference sequence). CDR3: CASSLVDSAAFF. The CDR3 bases are TGTGCCAGCAGCTTGGTTGACAGTGCTGCTTTCTTT.

V gene TRBV25-1 combines with J gene TRBJ2-7; 9 bases are shared with TRBD1. This CDR3 is 15 amino acids long. V was pared by 1 base and J by 4 bases, with 5 bases of the junction left unmatched. Germline assignment: CDR1 MGHDK and CDR2 SYGVNS. CDR3 sequence (DNA): TGTGCCAGCAGTGAATGGGGCGACAGGGGGTACGAGCAGTACTTC. It yields the protein CASSEWGDRGYEQYF.

This rearrangement joins TRBV5-1 to TRBJ2-7; 15 positions match TRBD2. The V segment lost 3 bases and the J segment 5 bases; nucleotides outside the gene matches: 6. Per germline, CDR1 SGHRS and CDR2 YFSETQ. This CDR3 has 16 residues. The CDR3: CASSSRTSGGADEQYF. The CDR3 DNA reads TGCGCCAGCAGCTCCCGGACTAGCGGGGGGGCCGACGAGCAGTACTTC.